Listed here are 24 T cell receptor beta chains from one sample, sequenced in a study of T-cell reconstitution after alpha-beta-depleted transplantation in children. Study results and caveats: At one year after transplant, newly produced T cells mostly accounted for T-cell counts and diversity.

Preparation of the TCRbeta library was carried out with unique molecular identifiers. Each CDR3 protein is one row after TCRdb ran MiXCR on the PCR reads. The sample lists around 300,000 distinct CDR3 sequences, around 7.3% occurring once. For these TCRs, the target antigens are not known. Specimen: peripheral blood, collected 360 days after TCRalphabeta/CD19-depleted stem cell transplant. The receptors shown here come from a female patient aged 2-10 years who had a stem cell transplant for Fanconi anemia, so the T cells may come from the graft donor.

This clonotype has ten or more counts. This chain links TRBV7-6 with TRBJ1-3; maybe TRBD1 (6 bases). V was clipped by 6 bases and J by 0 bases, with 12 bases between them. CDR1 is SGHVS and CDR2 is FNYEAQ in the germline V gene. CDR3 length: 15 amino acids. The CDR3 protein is CASSSGTSSGNTIYF. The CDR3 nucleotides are TGTGCCAGCAGTTCCGGGACAAGCTCTGGAAACACCATATATTTT.

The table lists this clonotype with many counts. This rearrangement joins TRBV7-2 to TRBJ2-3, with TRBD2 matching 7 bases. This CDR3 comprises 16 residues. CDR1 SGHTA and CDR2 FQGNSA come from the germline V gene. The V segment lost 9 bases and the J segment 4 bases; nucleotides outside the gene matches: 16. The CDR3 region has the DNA TGTGCCAGATCACTGAGAGGCGGGAGTAGAGCAGATACGCAGTATTTT. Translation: CARSLRGGSRADTQYF.

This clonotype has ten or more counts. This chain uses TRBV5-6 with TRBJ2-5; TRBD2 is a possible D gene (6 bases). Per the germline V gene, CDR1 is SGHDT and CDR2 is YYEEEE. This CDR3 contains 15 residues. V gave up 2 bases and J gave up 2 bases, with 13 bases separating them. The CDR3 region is CASSLQLAGQETQYF. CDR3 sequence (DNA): TGTGCCAGCAGCTTACAACTAGCAGGGCAAGAGACCCAGTACTTC.

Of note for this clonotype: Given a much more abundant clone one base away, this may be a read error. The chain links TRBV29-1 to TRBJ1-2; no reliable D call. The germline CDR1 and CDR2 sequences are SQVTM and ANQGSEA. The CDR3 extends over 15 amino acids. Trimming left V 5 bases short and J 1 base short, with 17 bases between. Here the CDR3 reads CSVPGEGWGNYGYTF. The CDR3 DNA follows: TGCAGCGTTCCTGGAGAGGGCTGGGGTAACTATGGCTACACCTTC.

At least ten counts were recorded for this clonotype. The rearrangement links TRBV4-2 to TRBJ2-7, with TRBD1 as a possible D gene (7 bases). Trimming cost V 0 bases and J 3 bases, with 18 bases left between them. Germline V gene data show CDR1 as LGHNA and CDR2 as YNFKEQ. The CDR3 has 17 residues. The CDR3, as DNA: TGTGCCAGCAGCCAAGAATCCCAAGCAGGGGGGTTCTACGAGCAGTACTTC. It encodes CASSQESQAGGFYEQYF.

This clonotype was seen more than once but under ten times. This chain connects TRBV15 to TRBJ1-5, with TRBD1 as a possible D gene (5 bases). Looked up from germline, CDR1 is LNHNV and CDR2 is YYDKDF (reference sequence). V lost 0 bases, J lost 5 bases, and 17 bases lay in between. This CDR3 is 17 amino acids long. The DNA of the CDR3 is TGTGCCACCAGCAGAGATGAATTGGGGGGTCGGTATCAGCCCCAGCATTTT. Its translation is CATSRDELGGRYQPQHF.

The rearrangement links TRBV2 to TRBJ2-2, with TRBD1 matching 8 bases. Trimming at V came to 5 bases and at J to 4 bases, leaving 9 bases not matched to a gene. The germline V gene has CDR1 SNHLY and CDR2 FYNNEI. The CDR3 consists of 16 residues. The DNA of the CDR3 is TGTGCCAGCAGTCGAAAGGGGCAGGGGGCCACCGGGGAGCTGTTTTTT. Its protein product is CASSRKGQGATGELFF.

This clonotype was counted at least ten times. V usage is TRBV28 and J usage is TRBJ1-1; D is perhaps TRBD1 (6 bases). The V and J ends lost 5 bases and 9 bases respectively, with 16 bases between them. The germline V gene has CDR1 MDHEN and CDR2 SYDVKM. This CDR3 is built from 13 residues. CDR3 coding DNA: TGTGCCAGCAGTCCTACAGGGTTGGGAAAAGCTTTCTTT. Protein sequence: CASSPTGLGKAFF.

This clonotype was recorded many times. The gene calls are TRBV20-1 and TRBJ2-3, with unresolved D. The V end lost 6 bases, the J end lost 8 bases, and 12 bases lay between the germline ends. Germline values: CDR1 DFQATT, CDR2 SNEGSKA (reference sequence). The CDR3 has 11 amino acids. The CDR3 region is CSALPGLTQYF. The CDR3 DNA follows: TGCAGTGCCCTACCGGGCCTTACGCAGTATTTT.

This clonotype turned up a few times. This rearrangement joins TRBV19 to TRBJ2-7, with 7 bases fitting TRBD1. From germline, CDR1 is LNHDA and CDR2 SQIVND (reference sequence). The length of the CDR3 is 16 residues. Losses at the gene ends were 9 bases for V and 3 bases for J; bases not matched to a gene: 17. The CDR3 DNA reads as TGTGCCAGCGGGGTTTTACAGGGGCCATTGATCTACGAGCAGTACTTC. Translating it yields CASGVLQGPLIYEQYF.

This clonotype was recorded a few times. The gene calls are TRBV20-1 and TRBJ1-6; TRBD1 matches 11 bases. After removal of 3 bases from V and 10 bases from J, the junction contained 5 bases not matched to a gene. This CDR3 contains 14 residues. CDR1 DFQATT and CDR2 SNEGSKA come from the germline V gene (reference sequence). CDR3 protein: CSASGGQGGSPLHF. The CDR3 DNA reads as TGCAGTGCTAGCGGGGGACAGGGGGGATCACCCCTCCACTTT.

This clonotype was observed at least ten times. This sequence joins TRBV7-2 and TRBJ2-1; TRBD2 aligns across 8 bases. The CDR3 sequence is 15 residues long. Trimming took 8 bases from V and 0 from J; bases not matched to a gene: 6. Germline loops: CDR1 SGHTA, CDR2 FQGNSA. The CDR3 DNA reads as TGTGCCAGCGGCCCACTAGCGGACTCCTACAATGAGCAGTTCTTC. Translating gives CASGPLADSYNEQFF.

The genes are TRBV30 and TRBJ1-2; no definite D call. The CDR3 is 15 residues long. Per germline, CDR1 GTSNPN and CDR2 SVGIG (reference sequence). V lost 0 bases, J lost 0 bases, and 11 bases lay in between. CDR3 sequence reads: CAWSVRILANYGYTF. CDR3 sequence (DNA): TGTGCCTGGAGTGTACGAATACTCGCTAACTATGGCTACACCTTC.

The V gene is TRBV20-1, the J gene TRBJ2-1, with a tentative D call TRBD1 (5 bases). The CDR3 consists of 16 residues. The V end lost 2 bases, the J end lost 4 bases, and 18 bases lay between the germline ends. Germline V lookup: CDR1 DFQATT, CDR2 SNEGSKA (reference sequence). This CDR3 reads CSARLGVDPGYNEQFF. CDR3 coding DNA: TGCAGTGCTAGACTAGGCGTGGACCCAGGGTACAATGAGCAGTTCTTC.

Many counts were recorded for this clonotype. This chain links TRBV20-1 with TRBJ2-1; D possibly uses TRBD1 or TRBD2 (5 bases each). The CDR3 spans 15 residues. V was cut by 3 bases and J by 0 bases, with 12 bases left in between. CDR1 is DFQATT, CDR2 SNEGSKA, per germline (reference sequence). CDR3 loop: CSARDRGVSYNEQFF. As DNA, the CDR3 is TGCAGTGCTAGGGATCGAGGGGTCTCCTACAATGAGCAGTTCTTC.

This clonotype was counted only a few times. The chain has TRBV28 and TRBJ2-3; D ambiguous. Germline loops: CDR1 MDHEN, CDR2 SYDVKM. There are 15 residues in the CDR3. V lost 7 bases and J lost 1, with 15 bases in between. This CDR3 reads CASTLVGSGTDTQYF. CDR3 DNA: TGTGCCAGCACCCTTGTCGGGTCTGGCACAGATACGCAGTATTTT.

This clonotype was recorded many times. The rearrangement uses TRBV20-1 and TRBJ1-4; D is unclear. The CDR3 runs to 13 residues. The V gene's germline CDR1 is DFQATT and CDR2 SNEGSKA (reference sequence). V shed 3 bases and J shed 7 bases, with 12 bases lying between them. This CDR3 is CSASPGLGEKLFF. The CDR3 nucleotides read TGCAGTGCTAGTCCGGGGTTGGGTGAAAAACTGTTTTTT.

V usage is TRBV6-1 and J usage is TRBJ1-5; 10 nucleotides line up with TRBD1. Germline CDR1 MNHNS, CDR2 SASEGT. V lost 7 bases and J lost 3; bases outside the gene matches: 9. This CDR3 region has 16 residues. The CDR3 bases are TGTGCCAGCACCCTAGGGACAGGGGTTAACAATCAGCCCCAGCATTTT. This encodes CASTLGTGVNNQPQHF.

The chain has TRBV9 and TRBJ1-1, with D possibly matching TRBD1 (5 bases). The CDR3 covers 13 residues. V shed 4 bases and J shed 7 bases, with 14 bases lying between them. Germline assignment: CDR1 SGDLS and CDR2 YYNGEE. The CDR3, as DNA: TGTGCCAGCAGCCCCTACCGGGGCGGTGAAGCTTTCTTT. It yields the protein CASSPYRGGEAFF.

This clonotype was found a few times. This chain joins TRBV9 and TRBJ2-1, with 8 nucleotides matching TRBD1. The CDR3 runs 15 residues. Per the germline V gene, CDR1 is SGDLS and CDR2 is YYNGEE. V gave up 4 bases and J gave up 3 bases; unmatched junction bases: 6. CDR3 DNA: TGTGCCAGCAGCCCGACAGGGGCCCACTACAATGAGCAGTTCTTC. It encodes CASSPTGAHYNEQFF.

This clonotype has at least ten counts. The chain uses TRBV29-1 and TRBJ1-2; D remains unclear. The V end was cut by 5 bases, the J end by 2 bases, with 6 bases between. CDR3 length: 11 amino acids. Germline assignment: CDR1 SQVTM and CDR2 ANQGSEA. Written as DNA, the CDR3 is TGCAGCGTTCGTGGGAACTATGGCTACACCTTC. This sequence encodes CSVRGNYGYTF. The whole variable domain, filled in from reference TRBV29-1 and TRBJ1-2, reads SAVISQKPSRDICQRGTSLTIQCQVDSQVTMMFWYRQQPGQSLTLIATANQGSEATYESGFVIDKFPISRPNLTFSTLTVSNMSPEDSSIYLCSVRGNYGYTFGSGTRLTVV.

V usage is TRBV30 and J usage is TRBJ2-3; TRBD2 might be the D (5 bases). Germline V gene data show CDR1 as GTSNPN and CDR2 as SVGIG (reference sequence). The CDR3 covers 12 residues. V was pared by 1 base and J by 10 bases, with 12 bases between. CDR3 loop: CAWSGGGVSQYF. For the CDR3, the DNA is TGTGCCTGGAGTGGAGGAGGTGTCTCGCAGTATTTT.

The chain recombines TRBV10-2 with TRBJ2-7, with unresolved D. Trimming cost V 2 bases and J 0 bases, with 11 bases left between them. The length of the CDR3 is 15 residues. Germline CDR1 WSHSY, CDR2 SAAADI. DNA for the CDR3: TGCGCCAGCAGTGAGCGGCGGCAGAGCTCCTACGAGCAGTACGTC. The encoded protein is CASSERRQSSYEQYV.

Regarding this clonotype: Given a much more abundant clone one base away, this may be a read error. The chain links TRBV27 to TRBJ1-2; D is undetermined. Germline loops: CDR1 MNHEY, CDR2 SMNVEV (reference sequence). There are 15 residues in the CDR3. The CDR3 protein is CASSPSEGSLYGYNF. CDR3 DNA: TGTGCCAGCAGTCCTTCGGAGGGTTCCCTCTATGGCTACAACTTC.